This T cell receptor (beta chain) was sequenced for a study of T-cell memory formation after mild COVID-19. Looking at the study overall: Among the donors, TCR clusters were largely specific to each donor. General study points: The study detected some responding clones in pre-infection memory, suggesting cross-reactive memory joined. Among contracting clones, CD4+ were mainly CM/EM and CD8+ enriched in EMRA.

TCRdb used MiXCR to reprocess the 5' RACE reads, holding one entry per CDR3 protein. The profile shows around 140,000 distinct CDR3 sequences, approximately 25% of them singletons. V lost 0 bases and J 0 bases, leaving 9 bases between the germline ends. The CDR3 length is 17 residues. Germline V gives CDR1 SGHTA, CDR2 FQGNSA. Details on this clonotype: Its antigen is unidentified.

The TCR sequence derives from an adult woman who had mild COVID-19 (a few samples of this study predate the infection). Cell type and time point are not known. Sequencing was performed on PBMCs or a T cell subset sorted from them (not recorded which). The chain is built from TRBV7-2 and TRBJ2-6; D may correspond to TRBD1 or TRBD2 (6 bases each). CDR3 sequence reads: CASSLAGGHSGANVLTF. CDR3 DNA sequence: TGTGCCAGCAGCTTAGCGGGGGGCCACTCTGGGGCCAACGTCCTGACTTTC.